This T cell receptor (beta chain) originates from a study of cytomegalovirus exposure and HLA in healthy donors. The donors were in the 120-subject validation cohort, distinct from the roughly 700-subject first cohort. Germline V gene lookup returns CDR1 MGHRA and CDR2 YSYEKL. The CDR3 length is 17 residues. Trimming cost V 0 bases and J 0 bases, with 12 bases left between them. TCRdb's copy holds only in-frame clones and misses some; the assay was immunoSEQ multiplex PCR. This table holds 100,000 to 150,000 clones, roughly nine tenths found once. Whole-study results and caveats: Investigators reported 150 to 200 TCR beta chains as tied to cytomegalovirus. It was confirmed in vitro that a few of the CMV-associated chains were specific for CMV antigens. Most observed TCR sequences were rare, whereas some public TCRs were detected in many donors.

This clone was recorded once. Antigen specificity is unknown. The sequence derives from a man younger than 30 in good health and CMV-seropositive. This chain links TRBV4-1 with TRBJ1-5; D is uncertain. Source material: PBMCs. The CDR3 nucleotides are TGCGCCAGCAGCCAAGATCCCGGTCAGGTTAGCAATCAGCCCCAGCATTTT. Translating it yields CASSQDPGQVSNQPQHF.